Listed below are T cell receptor beta chains from one sample, sequenced in a study of long-term antiretroviral therapy in people with HIV. Assay: immunoSEQ multiplex PCR; the TCRdb copy retains only in-frame clones and omits some. The table lists 25,000 to 35,000 clones, around 78% of them singletons. Here the sequenced sample was unsorted PBMCs, taken 3.1 years after starting antiretroviral therapy. These receptors all stem from a woman between 50 and 59 years old with HIV. Both conserved end residues are part of each CDR3. Each record gives: D gene, clone size, V gene, J gene, CDR3 protein, CDR3 DNA. A D gene is named only where the DNA matches it firmly. Clone size, where shown, is once, few, many, or a class for clones that have expanded.

d_call: NA
clone_size: NA
v_call: TRBV11-2
j_call: TRBJ1-1
cdr3_aa: CASSFGGRNTEAFF
cdr3_nt: TGTGCCAGCAGCTTCGGGGGCCGGAACACTGAAGCTTTCTTT

d_call: TRBD2
clone_size: NA
v_call: TRBV6-6
j_call: TRBJ2-1
cdr3_aa: CASSLGLAVYNEQFF
cdr3_nt: TGTGCCAGCAGTTTGGGACTAGCGGTCTACAATGAGCAGTTCTTC

d_call: NA
clone_size: NA
v_call: TRBV27
j_call: TRBJ1-6
cdr3_aa: CASSVTDRVPLHF
cdr3_nt: TGTGCCAGCAGTGTAACGGACCGTGTACCCCTCCACTTT

d_call: NA
clone_size: NA
v_call: TRBV10-1
j_call: TRBJ2-5
cdr3_aa: CASRVIPRDSEQETQYF
cdr3_nt: TGCGCCAGCAGAGTGATTCCCCGCGACAGCGAGCAAGAGACCCAGTACTTC

d_call: TRBD1
clone_size: NA
v_call: TRBV29-1
j_call: TRBJ1-2
cdr3_aa: CSVEDLGQGHYGYTF
cdr3_nt: TGCAGCGTTGAAGATCTCGGACAGGGCCACTATGGCTACACCTTC

d_call: TRBD1
clone_size: NA
v_call: TRBV9
j_call: TRBJ1-6
cdr3_aa: CASSEGQGYSPLHF
cdr3_nt: TGTGCCAGCAGCGAGGGACAGGGGTACTCACCCCTCCACTTT

d_call: TRBD1
clone_size: NA
v_call: TRBV27
j_call: TRBJ1-6
cdr3_aa: CASSFMGQGSSPLHF
cdr3_nt: TGTGCCAGCAGTTTTATGGGACAGGGTAGTTCACCCCTCCACTTT

d_call: NA
clone_size: NA
v_call: TRBV6-5
j_call: TRBJ1-6
cdr3_aa: CASSPLRPYNSPLHF
cdr3_nt: TGTGCCAGCAGCCCCCTCCGCCCTTATAATTCACCCCTCCACTTT

d_call: TRBD2
clone_size: NA
v_call: TRBV4-1
j_call: TRBJ2-5
cdr3_aa: CASSQGLAGGPDKTQYF
cdr3_nt: TGCGCCAGCAGCCAAGGGCTAGCGGGGGGGCCTGATAAGACCCAGTACTTC

d_call: NA
clone_size: once
v_call: TRBV7-6
j_call: TRBJ2-1
cdr3_aa: CASSLIGRGGAGNEQFF
cdr3_nt: TGTGCCAGCAGCTTAATTGGTAGGGGGGGCGCGGGGAATGAGCAGTTCTTC

d_call: NA
clone_size: NA
v_call: TRBV5-1
j_call: TRBJ2-6
cdr3_aa: CASSLPGANVLTF
cdr3_nt: TGCGCCAGCAGCTTACCCGGGGCCAACGTCCTGACTTTC

d_call: NA
clone_size: NA
v_call: TRBV27
j_call: TRBJ1-2
cdr3_aa: CASSLARDGHYGYTF
cdr3_nt: TGTGCCAGCAGTTTAGCCCGGGACGGCCACTATGGCTACACCTTC

d_call: NA
clone_size: few
v_call: TRBV5-6
j_call: TRBJ1-2
cdr3_aa: CASSLEGTYGYTF
cdr3_nt: TGTGCCAGCAGCTTGGAGGGAACCTATGGCTACACCTTC

d_call: NA
clone_size: NA
v_call: TRBV5-1
j_call: TRBJ1-4
cdr3_aa: CASSLGSSTNEKLFF
cdr3_nt: TGCGCCAGCAGCTTGGGCAGTTCTACTAATGAAAAACTGTTTTTT

d_call: TRBD1
clone_size: NA
v_call: TRBV11-1
j_call: TRBJ1-2
cdr3_aa: CASSLTGDYGYTF
cdr3_nt: TGTGCCAGCAGCCTGACAGGGGATTATGGCTACACCTTC

d_call: NA
clone_size: NA
v_call: TRBV2
j_call: TRBJ1-4
cdr3_aa: CASSGYNEKLFF
cdr3_nt: TGTGCCAGCAGTGGTTATAATGAAAAACTGTTTTTT

d_call: NA
clone_size: NA
v_call: TRBV15
j_call: TRBJ1-2
cdr3_aa: CATSRAPLYGYTF
cdr3_nt: TGTGCCACCAGCAGAGCTCCCCTCTATGGCTACACCTTC

d_call: NA
clone_size: NA
v_call: TRBV7-2
j_call: TRBJ1-2
cdr3_aa: CASSSTGGPYGYTF
cdr3_nt: TGTGCCAGCAGCTCCACCGGGGGGCCCTATGGCTACACCTTC

d_call: TRBD1
clone_size: NA
v_call: TRBV18
j_call: TRBJ1-6
cdr3_aa: CASSPPGTAYNSPLHF
cdr3_nt: TGTGCCAGCTCACCACCCGGGACAGCCTATAATTCACCCCTCCACTTT

d_call: NA
clone_size: few
v_call: TRBV7-3
j_call: TRBJ1-2
cdr3_aa: CASSLGVNYGYTF
cdr3_nt: TGTGCCAGCAGCTTAGGAGTTAACTATGGCTACACCTTC

d_call: TRBD2
clone_size: NA
v_call: TRBV6-5
j_call: TRBJ2-3
cdr3_aa: CASSLGLAGDTQYF
cdr3_nt: TGTGCCAGCAGTTTAGGACTAGCGGGGGATACGCAGTATTTT

d_call: NA
clone_size: NA
v_call: TRBV7-3
j_call: TRBJ1-1
cdr3_aa: CASSSQRETEAFF
cdr3_nt: TGTGCCAGCAGCTCGCAACGGGAGACTGAAGCTTTCTTT

d_call: NA
clone_size: NA
v_call: TRBV30
j_call: TRBJ1-6
cdr3_aa: CAWIGAGMSPLHF
cdr3_nt: TGTGCCTGGATAGGGGCCGGAATGTCACCCCTCCACTTT

d_call: NA
clone_size: NA
v_call: TRBV2
j_call: TRBJ2-1
cdr3_aa: CASSDRSGLVDDSYNEQFF
cdr3_nt: TGTGCCAGCAGTGACAGGTCAGGGTTGGTGGATGACTCCTACAATGAGCAGTTCTTC

d_call: NA
clone_size: NA
v_call: TRBV5-1
j_call: TRBJ1-3
cdr3_aa: CASSLLGSGNTIYF
cdr3_nt: TGCGCCAGCAGCTTGTTAGGGTCTGGAAACACCATATATTTT

d_call: NA
clone_size: NA
v_call: TRBV12-5
j_call: TRBJ2-6
cdr3_aa: CASGFWGSGANVLTF
cdr3_nt: TGTGCTAGTGGTTTCTGGGGCTCTGGGGCCAACGTCCTGACTTTC

d_call: TRBD1
clone_size: NA
v_call: TRBV23-1
j_call: TRBJ2-1
cdr3_aa: CASSLIRPDRGLYNEQFF
cdr3_nt: TGCGCCAGCAGTCTAATCCGACCGGACAGGGGCCTCTACAATGAGCAGTTCTTC

d_call: TRBD2
clone_size: once
v_call: TRBV29-1
j_call: TRBJ2-1
cdr3_aa: CSVDLGLAGAYNEQFF
cdr3_nt: TGCAGCGTTGATTTGGGACTAGCGGGGGCCTACAATGAGCAGTTCTTC

d_call: TRBD2
clone_size: once
v_call: TRBV27
j_call: TRBJ2-1
cdr3_aa: CASSSFGGANEQFF
cdr3_nt: TGTGCCAGCAGTTCCTTCGGGGGGGCGAATGAGCAGTTCTTC

d_call: TRBD1
clone_size: NA
v_call: TRBV30
j_call: TRBJ1-4
cdr3_aa: CASRGLGEKLFF
cdr3_nt: TGTGCCTCCAGGGGGTTGGGTGAAAAACTGTTTTTT

d_call: TRBD2
clone_size: NA
v_call: TRBV9
j_call: TRBJ2-5
cdr3_aa: CASSVEGRVETQYF
cdr3_nt: TGTGCCAGCAGCGTTGAGGGGAGGGTGGAGACCCAGTACTTC

d_call: NA
clone_size: NA
v_call: TRBV7-3
j_call: TRBJ2-4
cdr3_aa: CASSSSTGEGNIQYF
cdr3_nt: TGTGCCAGCAGCTCCAGTACAGGGGAGGGCAACATTCAGTACTTC

d_call: NA
clone_size: NA
v_call: TRBV6-5
j_call: TRBJ1-1
cdr3_aa: CASSYGGVSTEAFF
cdr3_nt: TGTGCCAGCAGTTACGGAGGGGTGAGCACTGAAGCTTTCTTT

d_call: NA
clone_size: NA
v_call: TRBV20-1
j_call: TRBJ2-3
cdr3_aa: CSAESTDTQYF
cdr3_nt: TGCAGCGCAGAGTCCACAGATACGCAGTATTTT

d_call: NA
clone_size: NA
v_call: TRBV7-9
j_call: TRBJ2-7
cdr3_aa: CASSSLAVPSYF
cdr3_nt: TGTGCCAGCAGCTCCCTTGCGGTCCCGTCGTACTTC

d_call: TRBD2
clone_size: NA
v_call: TRBV30
j_call: TRBJ2-3
cdr3_aa: CAWDPTSGGGTDTQYF
cdr3_nt: TGTGCCTGGGACCCCACTAGCGGGGGGGGCACAGATACGCAGTATTTT